A selection of T cell receptor beta chains follows, all from one sample in a study of cytomegalovirus exposure and HLA in healthy donors. Here immunoSEQ multiplex PCR was the method, and the copy in TCRdb shows in-frame clones only, minus some. The profile shows some 30,000 clones, 80% to 90% of them singletons. Source material: PBMCs. The receptor set was obtained from a boy aged 5-17 years in good health and CMV-seronegative. CDR3s include the opening cysteine and the closing phenylalanine or tryptophan. The D gene is left open where the match is weak. Size values are once, few and many counts, or a class for expanded clones, and some rows have none.

V gene	clone size	J gene	D gene	CDR3 DNA	CDR3 protein
TRBV6-4	few	TRBJ2-3	TRBD2	TGTGCCAGCAGTGGAGCGGGGGGGAGCACAGATACGCAGTATTTT	CASSGAGGSTDTQYF
TRBV13	few	TRBJ1-4	.	TGTGCCAGCAGCATTAGGGGGGAGGGAGCGGAAAAACTGTTTTTT	CASSIRGEGAEKLFF
TRBV2	once	TRBJ2-1	TRBD2	TGTGCCAGCAGTGAACCAGCACGGGAGGGTGAGCAGTTCTTC	CASSEPAREGEQFF
TRBV2	.	TRBJ2-7	.	TGTGCCAGCAGTGAAATCGGGGATCCAGCTTACGAGCAGTACTTC	CASSEIGDPAYEQYF
TRBV5-6	.	TRBJ2-5	TRBD1	TGTGCCAGCAGCTCTGACAGGGACGGAGAGACCCAGTACTTC	CASSSDRDGETQYF
TRBV9	.	TRBJ1-3	.	TGTGCCAGCAGCGCCCTCACGGGGGGAGGAGGAAACACCATATATTTT	CASSALTGGGGNTIYF
TRBV5-6	.	TRBJ1-5	TRBD1	TGTGCCAGCAGTCGATCAACAGGGGCGGGAGGTCAGCCCCAGCATTTT	CASSRSTGAGGQPQHF
TRBV6-1	few	TRBJ1-1	TRBD1	TGTGCCAGCAGCCACAGGGGGCGGACTGAAGCTTTCTTT	CASSHRGRTEAFF
TRBV27	.	TRBJ2-3	.	TGTGCCAGCAGCTTACACAGGGCAGATACGCAGTATTTT	CASSLHRADTQYF
TRBV25-1	.	TRBJ2-2	TRBD2	TGTGCCAGCGCGGGGGGGCGGACCGGGGAGCTGTTTTTT	CASAGGRTGELFF
TRBV13	.	TRBJ1-6	.	TGTGCCAGCAGCTTAACCGGGACTCCCGATTCACCCCTCCACTTT	CASSLTGTPDSPLHF
TRBV7-9	.	TRBJ1-2	.	TGTGCCAGCAGCTTAGGACAGGAGTATGGCTACACCTTC	CASSLGQEYGYTF
TRBV7-2	.	TRBJ2-7	TRBD1	TGTGCCAGCAGCTTAGACAGGGGTTACGAGCAGTACTTC	CASSLDRGYEQYF
TRBV2	.	TRBJ1-4	.	TGTGCCAGCCTACCGGGGTCTCATGCAACTAATGAAAAACTGTTTTTT	CASLPGSHATNEKLFF
TRBV18	.	TRBJ2-7	.	TGTGCCAGCTCACCACCGGCCGGAGGCTACGAGCAGTACTTC	CASSPPAGGYEQYF
TRBV10-3	once	TRBJ2-5	TRBD1	TGTGCCATCAGGCCCGGGACAGGGGTCGAGATCCAAGAGACCCAGTACTTC	CAIRPGTGVEIQETQYF
TRBV29-1	.	TRBJ2-3	TRBD1	TGCAGCGGTGACTTATATTTGGACAGGGTAGGAGATACGCAGTATTTT	CSGDLYLDRVGDTQYF
TRBV29-1	.	TRBJ2-3	.	TGCAGCGTTGCGGGGGGGACAGAACAGGAGGATACGCAGTATTTT	CSVAGGTEQEDTQYF
TRBV4-1	.	TRBJ2-7	TRBD2	TGCGCCAGCAGCCGAACCGGGACTAGCTCCTACGAGCAGTACTTC	CASSRTGTSSYEQYF
TRBV28	.	TRBJ2-1	TRBD1	TGTGCCAGCAGTTCCCGGACAGGGCCAAACAATTACAATGAGCAGTTCTTC	CASSSRTGPNNYNEQFF
TRBV7-8	.	TRBJ2-1	.	TGTGCCAGCAGTCCACAGTACAATGAGCAGTTCTTC	CASSPQYNEQFF
TRBV5-1	.	TRBJ2-3	.	TGCGCCAGCAGCCCCAGGACAGCTAGCACAGATACGCAGTATTTT	CASSPRTASTDTQYF
TRBV14	.	TRBJ2-3	.	TGTGCCAGCAGCCAATACCGGGGGAGGACAGATACGCAGTATTTT	CASSQYRGRTDTQYF
TRBV2	.	TRBJ2-7	TRBD1	TGTGCCAGCAAGAGGGGACAGGGGTCTAGGGAGCAGTACTTC	CASKRGQGSREQYF
TRBV5-1	.	TRBJ2-3	.	TGCGCCAGCAGCTTGGAGGCGGGTCAAGGTACGCAGTATTTT	CASSLEAGQGTQYF
TRBV29-1	.	TRBJ1-1	TRBD1	TGCAGCGTGGACAGGGGATCGGGCACTGAAGCTTTCTTT	CSVDRGSGTEAFF
TRBV4-2	.	TRBJ1-2	.	TGTGCCAGCAGCCAAGAATCTACAGGAAGCTATGGCTACACCTTC	CASSQESTGSYGYTF
TRBV6-5	few	TRBJ1-5	.	TGTGCCAGCAGACCCCCGGGGGGGCAGAATCAGCCCCAGCATTTT	CASRPPGGQNQPQHF
TRBV7-7	.	TRBJ2-7	TRBD1	TGTGCCAGCAGCCAACTGACAGGGGCGAACGAGCAGTACTTC	CASSQLTGANEQYF
TRBV6-1	.	TRBJ2-7	TRBD1	TGTGCCAGCAGTGAAAGTAGGGCGGGCAGGGGGTCCTACGAGCAGTACTTC	CASSESRAGRGSYEQYF
TRBV12-2	.	TRBJ1-6	.	TGTGCAAGTCGCTTAGCGAACACCTATAATTCACCCCTCCACTTT	CASRLANTYNSPLHF
TRBV6-5	.	TRBJ2-3	.	TGTGCCAGCAACTCCGGGACAGATACGCAGTATTTT	CASNSGTDTQYF
TRBV28	.	TRBJ1-5	TRBD1	TGTGCCAGCAGCACTCCGGGACAGGGGTATCAGCCCCAGCATTTT	CASSTPGQGYQPQHF
TRBV27	once	TRBJ1-2	.	TGTGCCACCTTTAAATCAGGGGTGGTGTATGGCTACACCTTC	CATFKSGVVYGYTF
TRBV7-7	.	TRBJ2-3	.	TGTGCCAGCAGCTTAGAACAGGGAACCACAGATACGCAGTATTTT	CASSLEQGTTDTQYF
TRBV27	.	TRBJ1-1	.	TGTGCCAGCAGTTTAGGGCTCGGGAGCACTGAAGCTTTCTTT	CASSLGLGSTEAFF
TRBV19	once	TRBJ1-6	.	TGTGCCAGTACTTATTATGGCGGTAATTCACCCCTCCACTTT	CASTYYGGNSPLHF
TRBV5-6	.	TRBJ2-5	TRBD2	TGTGCCAGCAGCTTGGGACTAGCGGGGATCGAGTACTTC	CASSLGLAGIEYF
TRBV7-9	once	TRBJ1-2	TRBD1	TGTGCCAGCAGCCTCCGAACAGGGGACCCCGACTATGGCTACACCTTC	CASSLRTGDPDYGYTF
TRBV27	.	TRBJ1-2	TRBD1	TGTGCCAGCAGTTTGACAGGGATCCTCTATGGCTACACCTTC	CASSLTGILYGYTF
TRBV11-2	.	TRBJ2-1	.	TGTGCCAGCAGCTTAGGGTCTAGCTGGGTTCAAAATGAGCAGTTCTTC	CASSLGSSWVQNEQFF
TRBV2	.	TRBJ1-5	.	TGTGCCAGCAGTGAAGGGAGTGGCAATCAGCCCCAGCATTTT	CASSEGSGNQPQHF
TRBV28	.	TRBJ2-3	.	TGTGCCAGCCATTCCGAGGCCACAGGTCGCACAGATACGCAGTATTTT	CASHSEATGRTDTQYF
TRBV10-3	once	TRBJ2-5	TRBD2	TGTGCCTCCAGCGGGGCTAGAGAGACCCAGTACTTC	CASSGARETQYF
TRBV2	.	TRBJ1-2	TRBD1	TGTGCCAGCACCAGGACAGGGACCTATGGCTACACCTTC	CASTRTGTYGYTF
TRBV6-5	.	TRBJ2-7	TRBD1	TGTGCCAGCAGTTACTCCATTCGGACAGGAACCTACGAGCAGTACTTC	CASSYSIRTGTYEQYF
TRBV19	once	TRBJ2-7	TRBD1	TGTGCCAGTAGTCCCGGGACAGGTGCCTACGAGCAGTACTTC	CASSPGTGAYEQYF
TRBV7-8	.	TRBJ1-2	.	TGTGCCAGCAGCTTAGACGGCTATGGCTACACCTTC	CASSLDGYGYTF